This TCR beta chain was profiled in a study of cytomegalovirus exposure and HLA in healthy donors. Whole-study findings and limits: The classifier, whose performance was assessed in both the original and validation cohorts, reportedly diagnosed cytomegalovirus status with high specificity and sensitivity. Fewer N-insertions than the roughly 600-donor mean were reportedly shown by an Asian-associated ancestry cluster in a later analysis.

As for this clone: Its antigen is not identified.

PCR amplification relied on 60 Vbeta primers (plus 13 Jbeta primers). The table came from immunoSEQ multiplex PCR; TCRdb's copy has only in-frame clones and leaves some out. The profile covers around 90,000 clones, with approximately 69% appearing a single time and approximately 21% taken by the ten largest. This TCR came from a woman aged 45-60 years in good health and CMV-seropositive. Material: PBMCs.

DNA of the CDR3: TGTGCCAGTAGTATAAGCGGTTCCGTTGAGGGATCTAACTATGGCTACACCTTC. Amino acid sequence: CASSISGSVEGSNYGYTF. The rearrangement uses TRBV19 and TRBJ1-2; no clear D. Trimming shortened V by 2 bases and J by 0 bases, and 19 bases separated the two germline ends. The germline CDR1 and CDR2 sequences are LNHDA and SQIVND (reference sequence). The CDR3 spans 18 residues.